The entry that follows covers one T cell receptor beta chain sequence. As yet, its antigen is unknown. PCR primers comprised 60 Vbeta and 13 Jbeta primers. Profiled with immunoSEQ multiplex PCR; TCRdb holds only in-frame clones, not every one. The table lists fewer than 200,000 clones, 68% of them singletons. Germline values: CDR1 MDHEN, CDR2 SYDVKM. CDR3 size: 15 residues. After removal of 6 bases from V and 3 bases from J, the junction contained 7 bases not matched to a gene. The record originates from a study of cytomegalovirus exposure and HLA in healthy donors. For the study at large: Researchers previously reported finding 90 million to 130 million unique TCR beta sequences from 170 million or so T cells. Some 87 million unique TCRs from HLA-typed donors were held in an early release of data.

Study results and caveats: The authors assumed roughly uniform sequencing depth across donors for presence/absence analyses. Later on, analysis showed that most CMV-associated TCR beta chains appeared to be HLA-restricted.

This chain joins TRBV28 and TRBJ2-2, with 7 bases matching TRBD2. Input material: PBMCs. The clonotype was recovered from a man in his fifties in good health and CMV-seronegative. The CDR3 is CASSSGRGYTGELFF. The CDR3 region has the DNA TGTGCCAGCAGCTCCGGGCGGGGGTACACCGGGGAGCTGTTTTTT.